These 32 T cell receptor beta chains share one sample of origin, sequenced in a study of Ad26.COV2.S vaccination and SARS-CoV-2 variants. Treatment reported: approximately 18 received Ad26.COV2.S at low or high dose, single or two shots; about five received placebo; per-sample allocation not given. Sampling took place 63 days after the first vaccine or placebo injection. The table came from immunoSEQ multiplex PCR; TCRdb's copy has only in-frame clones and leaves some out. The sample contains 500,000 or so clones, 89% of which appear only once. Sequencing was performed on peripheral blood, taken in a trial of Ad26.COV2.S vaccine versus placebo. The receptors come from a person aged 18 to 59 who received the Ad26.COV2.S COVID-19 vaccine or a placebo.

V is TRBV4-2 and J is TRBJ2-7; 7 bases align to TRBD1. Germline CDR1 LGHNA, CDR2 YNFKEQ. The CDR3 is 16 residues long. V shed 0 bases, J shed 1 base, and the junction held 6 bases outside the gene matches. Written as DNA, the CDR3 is TGTGCCAGCAGCCAAGAGGGGCAGGGGGAATCCTACGAGCAGTACTTC. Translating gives CASSQEGQGESYEQYF.

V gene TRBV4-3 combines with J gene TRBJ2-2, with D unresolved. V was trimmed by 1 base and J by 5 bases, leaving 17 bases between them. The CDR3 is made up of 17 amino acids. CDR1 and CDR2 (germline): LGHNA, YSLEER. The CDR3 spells CASSQGEGRALTGELFF. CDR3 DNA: TGCGCCAGCAGCCAAGGGGAAGGAAGAGCCCTGACCGGGGAGCTGTTTTTT.

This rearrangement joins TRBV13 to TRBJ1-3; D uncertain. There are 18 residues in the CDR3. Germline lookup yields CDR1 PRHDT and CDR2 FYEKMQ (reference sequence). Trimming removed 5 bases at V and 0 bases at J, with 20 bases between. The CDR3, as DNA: TGTGCCAGCAGCACTTGGCAAGGGTCTGCACTCTCTGGAAACACCATATATTTT. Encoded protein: CASSTWQGSALSGNTIYF.

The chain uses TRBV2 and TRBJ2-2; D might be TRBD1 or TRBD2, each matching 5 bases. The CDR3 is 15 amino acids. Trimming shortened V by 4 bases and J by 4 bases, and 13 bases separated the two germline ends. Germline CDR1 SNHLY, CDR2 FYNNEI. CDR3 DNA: TGTGCCAGCAGTGGGGACCCTTCAATCACCGGGGAGCTGTTTTTT. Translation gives CASSGDPSITGELFF.

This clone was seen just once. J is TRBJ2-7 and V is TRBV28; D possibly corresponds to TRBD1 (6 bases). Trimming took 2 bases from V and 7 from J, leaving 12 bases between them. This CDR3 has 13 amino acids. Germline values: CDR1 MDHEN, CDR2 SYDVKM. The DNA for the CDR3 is TGTGCCAGCAGTTTAGTCTTCCAGGGGGAGCAGTACTTC. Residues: CASSLVFQGEQYF.

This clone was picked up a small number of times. CDR3 sequence: CASSTRQGSSPLHF. CDR3 bases: TGTGCCAGCAGCACCCGACAGGGTAGTTCACCCCTCCACTTT. The chain carries TRBV7-2 and TRBJ1-6, with 7 bases aligning to TRBD1. Germline trimming cut 5 bases from V and 9 bases from J; bases unmatched to any gene: 7. This CDR3 has 14 amino acids. The V gene's germline CDR1 is SGHTA and CDR2 FQGNSA.

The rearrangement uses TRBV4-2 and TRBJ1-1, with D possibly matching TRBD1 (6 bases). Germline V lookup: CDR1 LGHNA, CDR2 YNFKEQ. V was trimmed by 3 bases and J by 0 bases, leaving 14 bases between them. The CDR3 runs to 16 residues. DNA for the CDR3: TGTGCCAGCAGCCACCCGGAGGGGGGGATGAACACTGAAGCTTTCTTT. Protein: CASSHPEGGMNTEAFF.

CDR3 amino acids: CASSSGLAGGTTDTQYF. DNA of the CDR3: TGTGCCAGCAGCTCTGGACTAGCGGGAGGGACCACAGATACGCAGTATTTT. The chain uses TRBV7-9 and TRBJ2-3; 15 bases are shared with TRBD2. Germline loops: CDR1 SEHNR, CDR2 FQNEAQ (reference sequence). After removal of 4 bases from V and 2 bases from J, the junction contained 4 bases not matched to a gene. The CDR3 consists of 17 residues.

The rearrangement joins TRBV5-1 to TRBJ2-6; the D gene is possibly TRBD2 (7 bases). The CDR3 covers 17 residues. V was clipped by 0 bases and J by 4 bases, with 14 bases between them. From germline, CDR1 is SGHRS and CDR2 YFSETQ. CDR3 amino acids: CASSLAVGGRGANVLTF. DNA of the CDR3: TGCGCCAGCAGCTTGGCCGTCGGGGGGCGAGGGGCCAACGTCCTGACTTTC.

The CDR3 region has the DNA TGTGCCAGCAGTGAAGCGCTTCGGTCGTATTCACCCCTCCACTTT. Translating gives CASSEALRSYSPLHF. V is TRBV2 and J is TRBJ1-6, with D unresolved. V was cut by 0 bases and J by 8 bases, with 11 bases left in between. CDR1 SNHLY and CDR2 FYNNEI come from the germline V gene. The CDR3 has 15 residues.

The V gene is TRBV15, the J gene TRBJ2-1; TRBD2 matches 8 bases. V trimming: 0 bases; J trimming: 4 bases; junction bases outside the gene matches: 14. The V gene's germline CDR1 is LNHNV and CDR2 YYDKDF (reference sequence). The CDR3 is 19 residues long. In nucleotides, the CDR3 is TGTGCCACCAGCAGAGATTATGGAGTTCAGGGCGGGGGGTACAATGAGCAGTTCTTC. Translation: CATSRDYGVQGGGYNEQFF.

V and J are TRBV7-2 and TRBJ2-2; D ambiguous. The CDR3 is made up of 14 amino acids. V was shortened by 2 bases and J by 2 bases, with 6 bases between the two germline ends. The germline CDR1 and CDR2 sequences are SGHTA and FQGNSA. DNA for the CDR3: TGTGCCAGCAGCTTAATGTTTAACACCGGGGAGCTGTTTTTT. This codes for CASSLMFNTGELFF.

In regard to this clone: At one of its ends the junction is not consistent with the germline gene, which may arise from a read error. The CDR3 DNA reads as TGTGCCAGCAGCCAAGTCGATCCCTATTATAATGGAAAACTGTTTTTT. Residues: CASSQVDPYYNGKLFF. V is TRBV3-1 (or the pseudogene TRBV3-2) and J is TRBJ1-4, with unresolved D. Germline V CDR1 and CDR2: LGHDT, YNNKEL (reference sequence). The CDR3 runs to 16 residues.

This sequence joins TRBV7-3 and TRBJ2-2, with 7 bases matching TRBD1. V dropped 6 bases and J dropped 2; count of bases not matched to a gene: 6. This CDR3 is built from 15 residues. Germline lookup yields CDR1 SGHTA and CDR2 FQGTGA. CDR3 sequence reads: CASSYGTANTGELFF. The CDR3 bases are TGTGCCAGCAGTTACGGGACAGCAAACACCGGGGAGCTGTTTTTT.

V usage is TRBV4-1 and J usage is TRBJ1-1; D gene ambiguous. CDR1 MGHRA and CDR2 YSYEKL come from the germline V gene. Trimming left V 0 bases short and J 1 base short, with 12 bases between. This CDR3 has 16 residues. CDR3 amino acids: CASSQDRYGKNTEAFF. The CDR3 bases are TGCGCCAGCAGCCAAGATAGATACGGCAAGAACACTGAAGCTTTCTTT.

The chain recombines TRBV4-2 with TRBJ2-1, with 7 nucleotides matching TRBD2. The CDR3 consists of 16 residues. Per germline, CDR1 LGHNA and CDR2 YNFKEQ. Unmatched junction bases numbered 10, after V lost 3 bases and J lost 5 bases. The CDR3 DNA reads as TGTGCCAGCAGCCAGGCGGGAGTAGGATGGGACAATGAGCAGTTCTTC. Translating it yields CASSQAGVGWDNEQFF.

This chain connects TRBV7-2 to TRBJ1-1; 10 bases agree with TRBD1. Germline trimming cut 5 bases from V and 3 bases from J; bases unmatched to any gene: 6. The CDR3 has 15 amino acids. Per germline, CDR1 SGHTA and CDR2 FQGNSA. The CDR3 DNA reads TGTGCCAGCAGCAACGCCGGGACAGGGGACACTGAAGCTTTCTTT. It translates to CASSNAGTGDTEAFF.

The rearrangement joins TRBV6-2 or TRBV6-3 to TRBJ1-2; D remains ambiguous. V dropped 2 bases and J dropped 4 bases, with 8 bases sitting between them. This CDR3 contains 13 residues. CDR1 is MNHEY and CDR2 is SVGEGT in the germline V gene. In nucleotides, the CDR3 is TGTGCCAGCAGTTACAGGACGCCCTATGGCTACACCTTC. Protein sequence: CASSYRTPYGYTF.

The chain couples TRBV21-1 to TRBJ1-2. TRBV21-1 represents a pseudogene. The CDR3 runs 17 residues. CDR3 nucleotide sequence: TGTGCCACCGAGAGTCTCGGGGGGGCGAGGATAGACTATGGCTACACCTTC. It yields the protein CATESLGGARIDYGYTF.

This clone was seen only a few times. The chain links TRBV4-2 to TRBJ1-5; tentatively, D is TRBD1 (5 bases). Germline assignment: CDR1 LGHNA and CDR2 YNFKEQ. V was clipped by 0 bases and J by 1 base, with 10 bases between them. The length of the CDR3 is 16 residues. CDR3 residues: CASSQEGRGSNQPQHF. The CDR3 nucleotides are TGTGCCAGCAGCCAAGAAGGAAGGGGAAGCAATCAGCCCCAGCATTTT.

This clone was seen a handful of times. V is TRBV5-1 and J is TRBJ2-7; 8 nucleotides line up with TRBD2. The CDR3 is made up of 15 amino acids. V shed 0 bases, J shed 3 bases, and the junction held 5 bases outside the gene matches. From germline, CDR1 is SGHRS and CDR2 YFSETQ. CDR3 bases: TGCGCCAGCAGCTTGGCCTCGGGGGGGCTCTACGAGCAGTACTTC. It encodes CASSLASGGLYEQYF.

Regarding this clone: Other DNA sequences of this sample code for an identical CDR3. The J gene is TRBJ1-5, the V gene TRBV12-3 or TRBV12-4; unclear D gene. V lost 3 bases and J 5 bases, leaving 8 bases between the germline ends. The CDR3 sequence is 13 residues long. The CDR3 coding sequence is TGTGCCAGCAGTTTCCTGGGAGATCAGCCCCAGCATTTT. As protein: CASSFLGDQPQHF.

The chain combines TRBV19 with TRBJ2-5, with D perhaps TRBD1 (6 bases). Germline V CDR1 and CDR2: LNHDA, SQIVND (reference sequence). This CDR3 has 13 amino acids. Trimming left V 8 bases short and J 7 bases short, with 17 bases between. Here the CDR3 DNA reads TGTGCCAGTGCCGGGACATCCTTAGGGACCCAGTACTTC. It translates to CASAGTSLGTQYF.

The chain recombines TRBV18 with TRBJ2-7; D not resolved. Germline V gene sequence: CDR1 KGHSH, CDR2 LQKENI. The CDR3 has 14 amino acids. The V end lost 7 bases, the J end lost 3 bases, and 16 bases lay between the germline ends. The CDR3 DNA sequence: TGTGCCAGCTTCGCCCCGGACGGGTACTACGAGCAGTACTTC. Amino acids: CASFAPDGYYEQYF.

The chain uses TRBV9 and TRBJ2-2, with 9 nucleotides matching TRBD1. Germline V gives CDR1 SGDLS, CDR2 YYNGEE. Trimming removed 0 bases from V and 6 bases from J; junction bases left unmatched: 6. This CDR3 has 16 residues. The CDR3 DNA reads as TGTGCCAGCAGCGTAGAAACAGGGGGCGCGCCCGGGGAGCTGTTTTTT. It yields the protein CASSVETGGAPGELFF. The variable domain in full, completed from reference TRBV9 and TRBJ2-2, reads DSGVTQTPKHLITATGQRVTLRCSPRSGDLSVYWYQQSLDQGLQFLIQYYNGEERAKGNILERFSAQQFPDLHSELNLSSLELGDSALYFCASSVETGGAPGELFFGEGSRLTVL.

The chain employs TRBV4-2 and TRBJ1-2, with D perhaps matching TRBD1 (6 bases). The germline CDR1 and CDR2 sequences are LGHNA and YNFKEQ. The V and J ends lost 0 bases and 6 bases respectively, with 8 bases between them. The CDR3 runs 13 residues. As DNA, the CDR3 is TGTGCCAGCAGCCAAGATCCAGGGGATGGCTACACCTTC. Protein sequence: CASSQDPGDGYTF.

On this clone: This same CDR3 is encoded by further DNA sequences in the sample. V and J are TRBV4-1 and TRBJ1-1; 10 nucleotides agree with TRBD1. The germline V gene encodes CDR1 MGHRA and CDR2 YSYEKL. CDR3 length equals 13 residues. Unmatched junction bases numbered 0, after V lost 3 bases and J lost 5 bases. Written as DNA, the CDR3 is TGCGCCAGCAGCCAGGACAGGGGGACTGAAGCTTTCTTT. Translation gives CASSQDRGTEAFF.

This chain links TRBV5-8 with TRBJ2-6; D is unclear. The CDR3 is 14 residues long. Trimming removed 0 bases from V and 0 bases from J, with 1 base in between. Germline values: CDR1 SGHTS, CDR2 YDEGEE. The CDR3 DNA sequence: TGTGCCAGCAGCTTGGACTCTGGGGCCAACGTCCTGACTTTC. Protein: CASSLDSGANVLTF. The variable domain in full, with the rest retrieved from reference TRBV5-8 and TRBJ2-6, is EAGVTQSPTHLIKTRGQQATLRCSPISGHTSVYWYQQALGLGLQFLLWYDEGEERNRGNFPPRFSGRQFPNYSSELNVNALELEDSALYLCASSLDSGANVLTFGAGSRLTVL.

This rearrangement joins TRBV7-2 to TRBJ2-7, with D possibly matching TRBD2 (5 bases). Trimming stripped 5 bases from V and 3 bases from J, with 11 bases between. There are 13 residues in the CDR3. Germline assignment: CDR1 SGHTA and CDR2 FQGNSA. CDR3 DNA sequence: TGTGCCAGCAGCCCACGGGGAGACTACGAGCAGTACGTC. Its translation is CASSPRGDYEQYV.

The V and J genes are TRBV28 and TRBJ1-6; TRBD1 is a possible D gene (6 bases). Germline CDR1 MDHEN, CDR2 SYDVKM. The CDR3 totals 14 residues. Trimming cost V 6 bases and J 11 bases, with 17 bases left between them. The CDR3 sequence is CASRPGQRLPPLHF. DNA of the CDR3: TGTGCCAGCAGGCCCGGACAGCGACTGCCACCCCTCCACTTT.

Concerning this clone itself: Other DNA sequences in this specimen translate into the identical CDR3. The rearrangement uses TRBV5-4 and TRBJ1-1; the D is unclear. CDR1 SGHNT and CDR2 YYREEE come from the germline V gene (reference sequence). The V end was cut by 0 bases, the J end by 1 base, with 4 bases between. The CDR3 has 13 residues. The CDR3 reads CASSLAGNTEAFF. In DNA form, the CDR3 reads TGTGCCAGCAGCTTGGCCGGGAACACTGAAGCTTTCTTT.

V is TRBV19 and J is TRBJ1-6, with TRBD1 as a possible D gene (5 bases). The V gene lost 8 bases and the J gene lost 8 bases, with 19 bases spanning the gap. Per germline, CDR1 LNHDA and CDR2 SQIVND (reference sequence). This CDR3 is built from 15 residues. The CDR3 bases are TGTGCCAGTTCCCCGGGGCCCTGGGGCTATTCACCCCTCCACTTT. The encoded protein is CASSPGPWGYSPLHF. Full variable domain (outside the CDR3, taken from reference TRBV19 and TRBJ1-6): DGGITQSPKYLFRKEGQNVTLSCEQNLNHDAMYWYRQDPGQGLRLIYYSQIVNDFQKGDIAEGYSVSREKKESFPLTVTSAQKNPTAFYLCASSPGPWGYSPLHFGNGTRLTVT.